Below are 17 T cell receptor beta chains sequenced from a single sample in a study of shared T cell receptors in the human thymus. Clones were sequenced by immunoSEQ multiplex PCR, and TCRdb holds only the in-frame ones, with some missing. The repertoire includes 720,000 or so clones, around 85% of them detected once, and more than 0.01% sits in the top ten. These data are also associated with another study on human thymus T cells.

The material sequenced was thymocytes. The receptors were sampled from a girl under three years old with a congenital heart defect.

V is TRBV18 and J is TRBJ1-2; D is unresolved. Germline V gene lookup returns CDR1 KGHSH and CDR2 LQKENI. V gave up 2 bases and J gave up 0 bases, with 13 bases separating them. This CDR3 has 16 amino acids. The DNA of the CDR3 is TGTGCCAGCTCACCAAGTGGCGGCAAAGCTAACTATGGCTACACCTTC. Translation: CASSPSGGKANYGYTF.

The DNA of the CDR3 is TGTGCCAGCTCACCCGGGAGGGGCCCCTCAGATTTTGAAGCTTTCTTT. Its translation is CASSPGRGPSDFEAFF. This chain joins TRBV18 and TRBJ1-1, with D tentatively TRBD1 (5 bases). The CDR3 runs to 16 residues. Between the trimmed V and J ends, which lost 3 bases and 7 bases, there was a span of 21 bases. Germline assignment: CDR1 KGHSH and CDR2 LQKENI.

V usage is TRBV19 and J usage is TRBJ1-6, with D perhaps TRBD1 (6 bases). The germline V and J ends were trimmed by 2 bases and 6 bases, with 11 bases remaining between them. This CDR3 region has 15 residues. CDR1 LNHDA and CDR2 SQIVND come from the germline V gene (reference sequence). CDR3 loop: CASSITDSFNSPLHF. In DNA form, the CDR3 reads TGTGCCAGTAGTATAACGGACAGCTTTAATTCACCCCTCCACTTT. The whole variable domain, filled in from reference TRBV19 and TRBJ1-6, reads DGGITQSPKYLFRKEGQNVTLSCEQNLNHDAMYWYRQDPGQGLRLIYYSQIVNDFQKGDIAEGYSVSREKKESFPLTVTSAQKNPTAFYLCASSITDSFNSPLHFGNGTRLTVT.

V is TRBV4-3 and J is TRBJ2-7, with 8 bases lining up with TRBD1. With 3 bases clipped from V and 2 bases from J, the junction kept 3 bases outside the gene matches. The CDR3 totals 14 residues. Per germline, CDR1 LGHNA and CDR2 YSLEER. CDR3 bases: TGCGCCAGCAGCCAGGACAGGGAGACCTACGAGCAGTACTTC. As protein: CASSQDRETYEQYF.

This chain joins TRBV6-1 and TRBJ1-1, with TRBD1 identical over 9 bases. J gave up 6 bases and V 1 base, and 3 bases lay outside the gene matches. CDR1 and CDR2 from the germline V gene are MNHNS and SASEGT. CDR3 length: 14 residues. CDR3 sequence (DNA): TGTGCCAGCAGTGAAGACAGGGGGCTATCTGAAGCTTTCTTT. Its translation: CASSEDRGLSEAFF.

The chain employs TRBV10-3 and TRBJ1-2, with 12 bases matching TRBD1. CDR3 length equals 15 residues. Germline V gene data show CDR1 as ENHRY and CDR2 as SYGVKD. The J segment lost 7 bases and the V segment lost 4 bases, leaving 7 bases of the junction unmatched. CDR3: CAISAPPGQGAGYTF. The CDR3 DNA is TGTGCCATCAGTGCCCCCCCGGGACAGGGGGCTGGCTACACCTTC.

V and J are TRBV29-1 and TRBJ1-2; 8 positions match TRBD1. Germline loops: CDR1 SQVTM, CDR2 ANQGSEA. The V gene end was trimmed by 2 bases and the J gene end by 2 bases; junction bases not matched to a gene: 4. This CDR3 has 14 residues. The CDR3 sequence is CSVEWGDRNYGYTF. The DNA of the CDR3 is TGCAGCGTTGAATGGGGGGACAGGAACTATGGCTACACCTTC. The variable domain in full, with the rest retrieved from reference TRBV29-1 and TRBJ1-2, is SAVISQKPSRDICQRGTSLTIQCQVDSQVTMMFWYRQQPGQSLTLIATANQGSEATYESGFVIDKFPISRPNLTFSTLTVSNMSPEDSSIYLCSVEWGDRNYGYTFGSGTRLTVV.

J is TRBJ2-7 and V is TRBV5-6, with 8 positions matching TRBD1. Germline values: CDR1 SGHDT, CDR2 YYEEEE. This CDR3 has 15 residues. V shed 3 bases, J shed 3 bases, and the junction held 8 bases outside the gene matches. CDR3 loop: CASSSQGATNYEQYF. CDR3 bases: TGTGCCAGCAGCTCCCAGGGGGCTACAAACTACGAGCAGTACTTC.

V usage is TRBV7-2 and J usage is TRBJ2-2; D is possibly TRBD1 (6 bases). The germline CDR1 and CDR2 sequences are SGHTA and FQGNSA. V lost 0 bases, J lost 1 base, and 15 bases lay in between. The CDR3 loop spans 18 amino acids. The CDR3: CASSLAVREGENTGELFF. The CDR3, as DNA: TGTGCCAGCAGCTTAGCAGTTCGCGAGGGGGAGAACACCGGGGAGCTGTTTTTT.

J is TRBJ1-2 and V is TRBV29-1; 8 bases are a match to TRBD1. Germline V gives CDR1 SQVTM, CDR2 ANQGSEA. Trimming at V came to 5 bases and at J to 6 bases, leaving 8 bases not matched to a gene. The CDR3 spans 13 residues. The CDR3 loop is CSVPRTGRNGYTF. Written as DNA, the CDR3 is TGCAGCGTTCCTCGGACAGGGAGAAATGGCTACACCTTC.

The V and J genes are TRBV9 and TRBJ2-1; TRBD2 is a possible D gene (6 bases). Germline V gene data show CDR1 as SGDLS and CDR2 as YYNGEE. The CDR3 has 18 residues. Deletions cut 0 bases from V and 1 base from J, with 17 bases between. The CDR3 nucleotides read TGTGCCAGCAGCGTAGCCCCCCGGCGGGGTCCTTCCTACAATGAGCAGTTCTTC. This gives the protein CASSVAPRRGPSYNEQFF.

The CDR3 DNA reads TGTGCCAGCAGCGTAGGGACTAGCGCGGGTCGGGGAGAGACCCAGTACTTC. This codes for CASSVGTSAGRGETQYF. V and J are TRBV9 and TRBJ2-5, with 9 bases matching TRBD2. Germline loops: CDR1 SGDLS, CDR2 YYNGEE. The junction had 10 bases not matched to a gene; V was cut back by 0 bases and J by 4 bases. The CDR3 is made up of 17 amino acids.

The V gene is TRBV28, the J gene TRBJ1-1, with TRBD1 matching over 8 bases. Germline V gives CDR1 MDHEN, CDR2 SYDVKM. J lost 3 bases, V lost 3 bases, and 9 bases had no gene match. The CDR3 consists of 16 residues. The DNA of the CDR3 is TGTGCCAGCAGTTTTGCAGGGGGCGGGTGGTACACTGAAGCTTTCTTT. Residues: CASSFAGGGWYTEAFF.

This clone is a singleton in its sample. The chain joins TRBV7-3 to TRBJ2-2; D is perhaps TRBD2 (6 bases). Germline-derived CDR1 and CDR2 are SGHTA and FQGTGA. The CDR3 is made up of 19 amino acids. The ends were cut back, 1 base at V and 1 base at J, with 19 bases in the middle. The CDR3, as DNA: TGTGCCAGCAGCTTAAAACGCTCGGGGCAGGGAGGGAACACCGGGGAGCTGTTTTTT. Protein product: CASSLKRSGQGGNTGELFF.

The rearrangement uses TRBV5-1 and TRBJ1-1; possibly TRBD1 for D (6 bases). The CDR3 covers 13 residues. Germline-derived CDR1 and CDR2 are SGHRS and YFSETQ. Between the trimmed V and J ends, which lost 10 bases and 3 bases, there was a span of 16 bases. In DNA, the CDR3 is TGCGCCGGCCTCCCAGGGGACGACACTGAAGCTTTCTTT. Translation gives CAGLPGDDTEAFF.

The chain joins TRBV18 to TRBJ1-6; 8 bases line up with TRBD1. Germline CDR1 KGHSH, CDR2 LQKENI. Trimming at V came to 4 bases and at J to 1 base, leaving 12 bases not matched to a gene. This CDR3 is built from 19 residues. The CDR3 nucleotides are TGTGCCAGCTCACTCTGGAGGACAGGGCATGGTTCCTATAATTCACCCCTCCACTTT. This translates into CASSLWRTGHGSYNSPLHF.

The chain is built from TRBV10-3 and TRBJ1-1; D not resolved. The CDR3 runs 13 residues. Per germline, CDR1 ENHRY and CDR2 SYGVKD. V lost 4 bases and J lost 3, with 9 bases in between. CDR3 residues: CAISVEGDTEAFF. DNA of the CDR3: TGTGCCATCAGTGTTGAGGGAGACACTGAAGCTTTCTTT.